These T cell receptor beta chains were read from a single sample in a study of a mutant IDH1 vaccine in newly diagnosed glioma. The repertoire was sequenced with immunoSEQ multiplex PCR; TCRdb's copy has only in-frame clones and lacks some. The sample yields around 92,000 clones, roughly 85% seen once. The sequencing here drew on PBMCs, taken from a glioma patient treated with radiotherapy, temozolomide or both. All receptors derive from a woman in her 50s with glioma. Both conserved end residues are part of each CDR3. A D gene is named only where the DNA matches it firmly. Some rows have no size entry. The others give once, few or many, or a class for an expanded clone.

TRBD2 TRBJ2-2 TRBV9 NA TGTGCCAGGGGGAGGGAGTCACCGGGGGAGCTGTTTTTT CARGRESPGELFF
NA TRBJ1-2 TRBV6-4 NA TGTGCCAGCAGTCCCGGGAGAACCACCTATGGCTACACCTTC CASSPGRTTYGYTF
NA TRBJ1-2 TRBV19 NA TGTGCCAGTACCCAGGGGAGGGCTGGCTACACCTTC CASTQGRAGYTF
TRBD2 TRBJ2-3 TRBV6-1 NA TGTGCCAGCAGCCTCGGACTAGCTAGTCCAGATACGCAGTATTTT CASSLGLASPDTQYF
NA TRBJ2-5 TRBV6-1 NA TGTGCCAGCAGTGAAGGGCACAGCGGGTTGGAGACCCAGTACTTC CASSEGHSGLETQYF
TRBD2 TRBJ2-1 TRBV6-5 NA TGTGCCAGCAGTCGGGGACTAGCATACAATGAGCAGTTCTTC CASSRGLAYNEQFF
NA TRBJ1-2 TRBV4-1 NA TGCGCCAGCAGCCAAGAGCACAGGCTCTATGGCTACACCTTC CASSQEHRLYGYTF
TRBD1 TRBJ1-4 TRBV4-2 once TGTGCCAGCAGCCAAGACTCGGGACAGGGTGCTAATGAAAAACTGTTTTTT CASSQDSGQGANEKLFF
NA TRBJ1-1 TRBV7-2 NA TGTGCCAGCAGCTTTGGGAGCATGAACACTGAAGCTTTCTTT CASSFGSMNTEAFF
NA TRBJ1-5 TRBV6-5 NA TGTGCCAGCAGTTCCTCGACAGGAAGACAGCCCCAGCATTTT CASSSSTGRQPQHF
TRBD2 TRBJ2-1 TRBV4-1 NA TGCGCCAGCAGCCAAGATCGACTAGCGGGGGACAATGAGCAGTTCTTC CASSQDRLAGDNEQFF
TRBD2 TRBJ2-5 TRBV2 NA TGTGCCAGCAGTGGACCTAGCGGGGGGGCCAAAGAGACCCAGTACTTC CASSGPSGGAKETQYF
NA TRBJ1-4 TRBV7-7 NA TGTGCCAGCAGCCCTGACGTCAATGAAAAACTGTTTTTT CASSPDVNEKLFF
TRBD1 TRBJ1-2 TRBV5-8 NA TGTGCCAGCAGCCCGGGACAGCCCAAAGCTAACTATGGCTACACCTTC CASSPGQPKANYGYTF
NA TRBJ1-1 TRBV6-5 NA TGTGCCAGCAGTTACAGGACAGTGAGCACTGAAGCTTTCTTT CASSYRTVSTEAFF
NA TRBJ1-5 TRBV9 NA TGTGCCAGCAGCTTGGGGGACAATCAGCCCCAGCATTTT CASSLGDNQPQHF
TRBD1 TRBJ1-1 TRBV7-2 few TGTGCCAGCAGCCCCGACAGGGTCAGGGCTGAAGCTTTCTTT CASSPDRVRAEAFF